The entry below gives a single T cell receptor beta chain sequence along with its context. Its antigen is undetermined. The sample originates from a study of cytomegalovirus exposure and HLA in healthy donors. At the level of the study: The 110 or so validation repertoires used the same platform as the 550 to 750 first-cohort repertoires, a later analysis reported.

The study, taken as a whole, reports: The tendency of first-cohort TCR clusters to co-occur in the roughly 110 validation repertoires was identified by a subsequent analysis. It was confirmed in vitro that a few of the CMV-associated chains were specific for CMV antigens.

The repertoire was sequenced with immunoSEQ multiplex PCR; TCRdb's copy has only in-frame clones and lacks some. The sample shows approximately 280,000 clones, about 86% of them seen only once. Trimming removed 4 bases from V and 1 base from J, with 14 bases in between. Germline CDR1 reads SGHTA; CDR2 reads FQGNSA. The CDR3 spans 15 residues. Sequencing was performed on PBMCs. This chain links TRBV7-2 with TRBJ2-7; the D gene is possibly TRBD2 (5 bases). The TCR comes from a woman aged 18-30 years in good health and CMV-seronegative. The CDR3 DNA reads as TGTGCCAGCAGCTCCCCTTACCGGGGTTCCTACGAGCAGTACTTC. Its protein is CASSSPYRGSYEQYF.